This T cell receptor beta chain was captured in a study of cytomegalovirus exposure and HLA in healthy donors. Study details: In a previous analysis, around 110 million unique TCR beta sequences were found from roughly 180 million T cells. Whole-study results and caveats: In a later analysis, HLA-C alleles had the fewest associated TCRs, DRB1 alleles the most. In vitro, three CMV-associated chains proved specific for CMV antigens.

This clone was counted ten times or more. The antigen is not known. With V trimmed by 1 base and J by 8 bases, 9 bases remained unmatched. The CDR3 runs to 16 residues. In germline, CDR1 is LGHNA, CDR2 YSLEER. Primers: 60 Vbeta forward and 13 Jbeta reverse. Some clones are missing from TCRdb's copy, which holds only in-frame ones; the method was immunoSEQ multiplex PCR. Among about 220,000 clones listed, about 75% were seen once. The TCR sequence derives from a male donor in good health and CMV-seronegative. The genes are TRBV4-3 and TRBJ2-2, with TRBD1 identical over 8 bases. The sequencing sample was made of PBMCs. The CDR3: CASSQAGTGGIGELFF. CDR3 sequence (DNA): TGCGCCAGCAGCCAAGCCGGCACAGGGGGTATAGGGGAGCTGTTTTTT.